A single sample gave rise to the 21 T cell receptor beta chains below, sequenced in a study of blood T cell repertoires in COVID-19. Clones were sequenced by immunoSEQ multiplex PCR, and TCRdb holds only the in-frame ones, with some missing. Of under 500,000 clones listed, about 85% are singletons. Material for sequencing was PBMCs or T cells enriched from blood (not recorded which). The receptors derive from a woman aged 18-29 years with acute COVID-19.

The gene calls are TRBV30 and TRBJ2-1, with TRBD2 matching over 10 bases. V was pared by 5 bases and J by 4 bases, with 11 bases of the junction left unmatched. CDR3 length equals 16 residues. CDR1 and CDR2 from the germline V gene are GTSNPN and SVGIG (reference sequence). Written as DNA, the CDR3 is TGTGCCTGGGGACTAGCGGACCGCCTCCTTTACAATGAGCAGTTCTTC. Translated: CAWGLADRLLYNEQFF.

The chain links TRBV18 to TRBJ1-2, with 8 bases fitting TRBD1. CDR3 size: 13 residues. CDR1 and CDR2 from the germline V gene are KGHSH and LQKENI. The V segment lost 6 bases and the J segment 5 bases; nucleotides outside the gene matches: 5. DNA for the CDR3: TGTGCCAGCTCCGGACAGGGACGGTATGGCTACACCTTC. Protein: CASSGQGRYGYTF.

This clone came up once. This sequence joins TRBV5-6 and TRBJ2-3; TRBD2 matches 7 bases. The V segment lost 3 bases and the J segment 2 bases; nucleotides outside the gene matches: 6. CDR3 length equals 15 residues. Looked up from germline, CDR1 is SGHDT and CDR2 is YYEEEE. The CDR3 here is CASSSGGRVTDTQYF. The CDR3 nucleotides are TGTGCCAGCAGCTCGGGAGGTCGGGTCACAGATACGCAGTATTTT.

V is TRBV12-3 or TRBV12-4 and J is TRBJ1-2; no firm D call. Between the trimmed V and J ends, which lost 5 bases and 0 bases, there was a span of 7 bases. The CDR3 runs 13 residues. The CDR3 here is CASSQQTNYGYTF. CDR3 nucleotides: TGTGCCAGCAGTCAACAGACTAACTATGGCTACACCTTC.

This chain joins TRBV7-9 and TRBJ2-5, with 10 bases that match TRBD1. Unmatched junction bases numbered 6, after V lost 5 bases and J lost 0 bases. Germline CDR1 SEHNR, CDR2 FQNEAQ (reference sequence). This CDR3 has 16 amino acids. The CDR3 is CASSPSDRGNQETQYF. The CDR3 nucleotides are TGTGCCAGCAGCCCGTCGGACAGGGGGAACCAAGAGACCCAGTACTTC.

V and J are TRBV2 and TRBJ1-5, with D possibly TRBD1 on 6 matching bases. The V and J ends lost 6 bases and 9 bases respectively, with 21 bases between them. CDR1 and CDR2 (germline): SNHLY, FYNNEI. There are 15 residues in the CDR3. CDR3 sequence: CASSRTGPSTGPQHF. In DNA, the CDR3 is TGTGCCAGCAGCCGAACAGGGCCTAGCACAGGGCCCCAGCATTTT.

This clone was seen many times. V gene TRBV3-1 (or the pseudogene TRBV3-2) combines with J gene TRBJ2-3; D is ambiguous. Germline V gives CDR1 LGHDT, CDR2 YNNKEL (reference sequence). Trimming pared 0 bases from V and 14 bases from J, leaving 15 bases between. This CDR3 contains 13 residues. The DNA for the CDR3 is TGTGCCAGCAGCCAAGATGGAATAGCCCGGAGGTATTTT. Translated: CASSQDGIARRYF.

The chain employs TRBV2 and TRBJ1-6; 8 positions match TRBD1. Germline values: CDR1 SNHLY, CDR2 FYNNEI. With V trimmed by 6 bases and J by 7 bases, 5 bases remained unmatched. The CDR3 sequence is 14 residues long. Here the CDR3 reads CASRPDRGNSPLHF. CDR3 nucleotides: TGTGCCAGCAGACCCGACAGGGGCAATTCACCCCTCCACTTT. Supplemented by reference TRBV2 and TRBJ1-6, the full variable domain reads EPEVTQTPSHQVTQMGQEVILRCVPISNHLYFYWYRQILGQKVEFLVSFYNNEISEKSEIFDDQFSVERPDGSNFTLKIRSTKLEDSAMYFCASRPDRGNSPLHFGNGTRLTVT.

This clone has only a few counts. The chain couples TRBV5-6 to TRBJ1-3; TRBD1 is a possible D gene (5 bases). Germline values: CDR1 SGHDT, CDR2 YYEEEE. V lost 1 base and J lost 0, with 8 bases in between. This CDR3 has 15 residues. CDR3 loop: CASSLWGGSGNTIYF. CDR3 sequence (DNA): TGTGCCAGCAGCTTGTGGGGGGGCTCTGGAAACACCATATATTTT.

V usage is TRBV3-1 (or the pseudogene TRBV3-2) and J usage is TRBJ2-1; TRBD2 matches at 8 bases. V dropped 2 bases and J dropped 9; count of bases not matched to a gene: 12. Germline CDR1 and CDR2: LGHDT and YNNKEL (reference sequence). The CDR3 is 16 amino acids. CDR3 bases: TGTGCCAGCAGCCAACGAGCAAGCGGGAGTTTTGGTGAGCAGTTCTTC. Amino acids: CASSQRASGSFGEQFF.

The chain links TRBV27 to TRBJ1-6; no reliable D call. CDR1 MNHEY and CDR2 SMNVEV come from the germline V gene (reference sequence). The CDR3 length is 14 residues. The V end was cut by 5 bases, the J end by 9 bases, with 14 bases between. In DNA, the CDR3 is TGTGCCAGCAGTCTCGGACTGAGTGGTTCACCCCTCCACTTT. This codes for CASSLGLSGSPLHF.

This clone was recorded once. V usage is TRBV10-3 and J usage is TRBJ2-1; D unresolved. CDR3 length: 12 residues. Germline values: CDR1 ENHRY, CDR2 SYGVKD. The V gene lost 4 bases and the J gene lost 5 bases, with 6 bases spanning the gap. The CDR3 coding sequence is TGTGCCATCAGTGTAGAAAACAATGAGCAGTTCTTC. Protein: CAISVENNEQFF.

Comment on this clone: The identical CDR3 is also encoded by other nucleotide sequences in the sample. This chain connects TRBV14 to TRBJ2-2; D gene ambiguous. The CDR3 runs 13 residues. V shed 1 base and J shed 4 bases, with 4 bases lying between them. From germline, CDR1 is SGHDN and CDR2 FVKESK. The CDR3 spells CASSQVSTGELFF. DNA for the CDR3: TGTGCCAGCAGCCAAGTTAGCACCGGGGAGCTGTTTTTT.

This clone was seen only a few times. The chain links TRBV7-9 to TRBJ2-7; TRBD2 matches at 9 bases. Germline-derived CDR1 and CDR2 are SEHNR and FQNEAQ (reference sequence). J was trimmed by 3 bases and V by 7 bases; bases with no gene match: 4. The length of the CDR3 is 13 residues. The CDR3 spells CASTLSGGYEQYF. As DNA, the CDR3 is TGTGCCAGCACACTTAGCGGGGGCTACGAGCAGTACTTC.

This rearrangement joins TRBV6-5 to TRBJ1-2; TRBD1 is a possible D gene (5 bases). Germline values: CDR1 MNHEY, CDR2 SVGAGI. CDR3 length: 12 amino acids. Trimming shortened V by 6 bases and J by 8 bases, and 13 bases separated the two germline ends. This chain's CDR3 is CASRLDWGGYTF. The CDR3 DNA reads TGTGCCAGCAGGTTAGATTGGGGCGGCTACACCTTC.

The V and J genes are TRBV6-5 and TRBJ2-2, with D tentatively TRBD1 (5 bases). Trimming pared 8 bases from V and 5 bases from J, leaving 12 bases between. This CDR3 spans 13 amino acids. The germline V gene encodes CDR1 MNHEY and CDR2 SVGAGI. The CDR3 sequence is CASGAGRTGELFF. In DNA, the CDR3 is TGTGCCAGCGGGGCAGGGCGGACCGGGGAGCTGTTTTTT.

This chain joins TRBV5-1 and TRBJ2-7; 13 bases map to TRBD2. The germline V gene has CDR1 SGHRS and CDR2 YFSETQ. The CDR3 sequence is 14 residues long. With 0 bases clipped from V and 6 bases from J, the junction kept 0 bases outside the gene matches. CDR3 nucleotides: TGCGCCAGCAGCTTGGGGACTAGCGGGGGCGAGCAGTACTTC. Encoded protein: CASSLGTSGGEQYF.

The chain links TRBV28 to TRBJ2-7; 7 bases align to TRBD2. The CDR3 is 14 amino acids. Germline lookup yields CDR1 MDHEN and CDR2 SYDVKM. V was pared by 8 bases and J by 6 bases, with 13 bases of the junction left unmatched. The CDR3 loop reads CASCSGTILGEQYF. In DNA, the CDR3 is TGTGCCAGCTGCTCCGGGACTATCCTGGGCGAGCAGTACTTC.

The gene calls are TRBV6-5 and TRBJ2-7; D unresolved. The CDR3 runs to 12 residues. Trimming took off 7 bases at V and 2 bases at J, with 9 bases between the two ends. CDR1 and CDR2 (germline): MNHEY, SVGAGI. The CDR3 protein is CASKTVTYEQYF. The CDR3 bases are TGTGCCAGCAAAACAGTTACCTACGAGCAGTACTTC.

The V call is TRBV10-3, the J call TRBJ1-1; D uncertain. The germline V gene encodes CDR1 ENHRY and CDR2 SYGVKD. V was cut by 3 bases and J by 1 base, with 9 bases left in between. This CDR3 has 14 residues. The CDR3 region is CAISDLQQNTEAFF. For the CDR3, the DNA is TGTGCCATCAGTGATTTACAGCAGAACACTGAAGCTTTCTTT.

The J gene is TRBJ1-2, the V gene TRBV19; the match to TRBD1 covers 9 bases. Germline V gene data show CDR1 as LNHDA and CDR2 as SQIVND (reference sequence). The CDR3 length is 16 residues. Trimming removed 7 bases from V and 2 bases from J; junction bases left unmatched: 11. The CDR3 is CASTITIGQGNYGYTF. The CDR3 region has the DNA TGTGCCAGTACCATTACCATTGGACAGGGGAACTATGGCTACACCTTC.